The 32 T cell receptor beta chains listed next were all sequenced from one sample in a study of blood T cell repertoires in COVID-19. Assay used: immunoSEQ multiplex PCR; TCRdb lists only in-frame clones, some missing. The data show 200,000 to 250,000 clones, approximately 80% seen once. The sample taken for sequencing was peripheral blood. These receptor sequences come from a human donor in a cohort sampled during active COVID-19.

V and J are TRBV25-1 and TRBJ2-5; 12 bases fit TRBD2. The CDR3 is 18 residues long. CDR1 MGHDK and CDR2 SYGVNS come from the germline V gene. V lost 1 base to trimming and J lost 5 bases; unmatched junction nucleotides: 11. The CDR3 spells CASSELLAGGPGGETQYF. The CDR3 DNA sequence: TGTGCCAGCAGTGAATTGCTAGCGGGAGGGCCCGGGGGTGAGACCCAGTACTTC.

V gene TRBV6-5 combines with J gene TRBJ2-2, with D possibly being TRBD2 (5 bases). The CDR3 is 15 residues long. The V gene lost 5 bases and the J gene lost 1 base, with 11 bases spanning the gap. Germline CDR1 MNHEY, CDR2 SVGAGI. In DNA form, the CDR3 reads TGTGCCAGCAGTCCGGACTGGTTGAACACCGGGGAGCTGTTTTTT. Translation gives CASSPDWLNTGELFF.

The chain is built from TRBV6-2 or TRBV6-3 and TRBJ2-1; D possibly corresponds to TRBD2 (5 bases). CDR3 length equals 14 residues. In germline, CDR1 is MNHEY, CDR2 SVGEGT. Trimming removed 0 bases from V and 6 bases from J, with 9 bases in between. The CDR3 loop is CASSYSGLTNEQFF. CDR3 bases: TGTGCCAGCAGTTACTCTGGACTTACCAATGAGCAGTTCTTC.

This rearrangement joins TRBV19 to TRBJ1-5; a possible D gene is TRBD1 (6 bases). From germline, CDR1 is LNHDA and CDR2 SQIVND (reference sequence). Trimming removed 0 bases from V and 3 bases from J, with 12 bases in between. The CDR3 has 16 amino acids. The DNA for the CDR3 is TGTGCCAGTAGTATAGAGCCACAGGGATACAATCAGCCCCAGCATTTT. Amino acid sequence: CASSIEPQGYNQPQHF.

The V call is TRBV19, the J call TRBJ1-1, with D perhaps matching TRBD1 (5 bases). With 11 bases removed from V and 0 bases from J, the gap between germline ends came to 16 bases. The CDR3 is made up of 14 amino acids. The germline V gene has CDR1 LNHDA and CDR2 SQIVND (reference sequence). CDR3 nucleotide sequence: TGTGCCGGATACAGGTATCTCATGAACACTGAAGCTTTCTTT. This gives the protein CAGYRYLMNTEAFF.

The rearrangement uses TRBV5-5 and TRBJ1-2; possibly TRBD1 for D (6 bases). The ends were cut back, 2 bases at V and 2 bases at J, with 19 bases in the middle. The V gene's germline CDR1 is SGHKS and CDR2 YYEKEE (reference sequence). CDR3 size: 17 residues. CDR3: CASSFSPVQGINYGYTF. The DNA for the CDR3 is TGTGCCAGCAGCTTTTCCCCGGTACAGGGAATCAACTATGGCTACACCTTC.

V is TRBV7-9 and J is TRBJ1-1, with 10 bases aligning to TRBD1. Germline V gene sequence: CDR1 SEHNR, CDR2 FQNEAQ (reference sequence). This CDR3 contains 16 residues. The V and J ends lost 1 base and 5 bases, in that order; junction bases with no gene match: 7. The CDR3, as DNA: TGTGCCAGCAGCTTAGGGCCGGGACAGGGGAGAACTGAAGCTTTCTTT. Translating gives CASSLGPGQGRTEAFF.

The V and J genes are TRBV18 and TRBJ2-1; the match to TRBD2 covers 9 bases. Germline V gene lookup returns CDR1 KGHSH and CDR2 LQKENI. Germline trimming cut 3 bases from V and 4 bases from J; bases unmatched to any gene: 10. This CDR3 is 17 amino acids long. The CDR3 nucleotides read TGTGCCAGCTCACCCTCAACTAGCGGGCGAGGGTACAATGAGCAGTTCTTC. Its protein product is CASSPSTSGRGYNEQFF.

This clone was detected a few times. The rearrangement uses TRBV29-1 and TRBJ2-2; 9 bases line up with TRBD2. This CDR3 spans 15 amino acids. V shed 4 bases and J 3 bases; nucleotides not matched to a gene: 6. Per germline, CDR1 SQVTM and CDR2 ANQGSEA. CDR3 loop: CSVGSSGADTGELFF. The CDR3 coding sequence is TGCAGCGTTGGATCTAGCGGGGCGGACACCGGGGAGCTGTTTTTT.

V gene TRBV5-1 combines with J gene TRBJ2-1; D not certain. The V end was cut by 0 bases, the J end by 0 bases, with 7 bases between. CDR1 is SGHRS, CDR2 YFSETQ, per germline. The CDR3 contains 15 residues. The CDR3 coding sequence is TGCGCCAGCAGCTTGGCCCCGAGCTCCTACAATGAGCAGTTCTTC. It specifies CASSLAPSSYNEQFF.

This sequence joins TRBV6-5 and TRBJ1-2, with no clear D. The germline V gene has CDR1 MNHEY and CDR2 SVGAGI. CDR3 length equals 13 residues. V was shortened by 7 bases and J by 6 bases, with 15 bases between the two germline ends. The CDR3 nucleotides read TGTGCCAGCACCTCCTCCGGGAAGGATGGCTACACCTTC. The encoded protein is CASTSSGKDGYTF.

The chain carries TRBV18 and TRBJ1-5, with D possibly TRBD1 on 5 matching bases. Germline CDR1 reads KGHSH; CDR2 reads LQKENI. Trimming removed 6 bases from V and 0 bases from J, with 15 bases in between. CDR3 length: 16 residues. CDR3 amino acids: CASSAGGADSNQPQHF. In DNA form, the CDR3 reads TGTGCCAGCTCGGCGGGAGGGGCGGATAGCAATCAGCCCCAGCATTTT.

The chain is built from TRBV4-1 and TRBJ2-3, with 9 positions matching TRBD1. Trimming cost V 0 bases and J 1 base; bases outside gene matches: 5. The CDR3 runs 17 residues. Germline-derived CDR1 and CDR2 are MGHRA and YSYEKL. CDR3 residues: CASSQEAQGAGTDTQYF. CDR3 DNA: TGCGCCAGCAGCCAAGAGGCACAGGGGGCCGGCACAGATACGCAGTATTTT.

The chain carries TRBV5-1 and TRBJ1-6; the D gene is possibly TRBD1 (5 bases). CDR1 is SGHRS, CDR2 YFSETQ, per germline. The CDR3 has 15 residues. Trimming left V 0 bases short and J 6 bases short, with 10 bases between. For the CDR3, the DNA is TGCGCCAGCAGCTTGGAGCCAGGGTCTAATTCACCCCTCCACTTT. This translates into CASSLEPGSNSPLHF.

V is TRBV10-3 and J is TRBJ1-3; possibly TRBD1 for D (6 bases). CDR1 is ENHRY and CDR2 is SYGVKD in the germline V gene. The germline V and J ends were trimmed by 11 bases and 0 bases, with 14 bases remaining between them. This CDR3 region has 14 residues. CDR3 coding DNA: TGTGCCCTAGGGGACACTAACTCTGGAAACACCATATATTTT. Encoded protein: CALGDTNSGNTIYF.

CDR3 DNA sequence: TGTGCCAGCAGCCAACAGGTGAACACTGAAGCTTTCTTT. Translating gives CASSQQVNTEAFF. V usage is TRBV7-3 and J usage is TRBJ1-1; D might be TRBD1 (5 bases). Trimming removed 5 bases from V and 0 bases from J, with 7 bases in between. Per germline, CDR1 SGHTA and CDR2 FQGTGA. This CDR3 has 13 amino acids.

The gene calls are TRBV5-1 and TRBJ2-7, with a possible D match to TRBD2 (6 bases). V lost 2 bases and J lost 0, with 12 bases in between. Germline CDR1 and CDR2: SGHRS and YFSETQ. The CDR3 has 15 residues. The CDR3 bases are TGCGCCAGCAGCTTAGGAGGGGCCCTCTCCTACGAGCAGTACTTC. As protein: CASSLGGALSYEQYF.

About this clone itself: One end of the junction varies from germline; a read error may be responsible. V is TRBV2 and J is TRBJ1-2; 8 nucleotides agree with TRBD1. CDR3 size: 12 residues. Per germline, CDR1 SNHLY and CDR2 FYNNEI. The chain's CDR3 is CATRAWTGTFDF. Here the CDR3 DNA reads TGTGCCACAAGGGCCTGGACAGGGACATTCGACTTC.

The chain carries TRBV27 and TRBJ1-4; D gene ambiguous. The germline V gene has CDR1 MNHEY and CDR2 SMNVEV (reference sequence). Deletions cut 2 bases from V and 4 bases from J, with 5 bases between. This CDR3 contains 13 residues. The CDR3 loop reads CASSLPGNEKLFF. The CDR3 DNA sequence: TGTGCCAGCAGTTTACCGGGTAATGAAAAACTGTTTTTT.

Only a few counts were recorded for this clone. Other DNA sequences of this sample code for an identical CDR3. The V call is TRBV2, the J call TRBJ1-5; D gene unclear. V was trimmed by 4 bases and J by 0 bases, leaving 4 bases between them. Per the germline V gene, CDR1 is SNHLY and CDR2 is FYNNEI. The CDR3 is 13 amino acids. For the CDR3, the DNA is TGTGCCAGCAGTGTTAATAGCAATCAGCCCCAGCATTTT. Translated: CASSVNSNQPQHF.

The CDR3 DNA sequence: TGTGCCAGCAGCCAAGACGGGGGCTCTGGAAACACCATATATTTT. It codes for CASSQDGGSGNTIYF. The rearrangement joins TRBV14 to TRBJ1-3; D is perhaps TRBD1 (5 bases). The CDR3 sequence is 15 residues long. Germline V gene sequence: CDR1 SGHDN, CDR2 FVKESK. Trimming pared 0 bases from V and 0 bases from J, leaving 6 bases between. Complete variable domain (other parts from reference TRBV14 and TRBJ1-3): EAGVTQFPSHSVIEKGQTVTLRCDPISGHDNLYWYRRVMGKEIKFLLHFVKESKQDESGMPNNRFLAERTGGTYSTLKVQPAELEDSGVYFCASSQDGGSGNTIYFGEGSWLTVV.

The chain has TRBV2 and TRBJ2-7; maybe TRBD2 (5 bases). The V end lost 8 bases, the J end lost 3 bases, and 17 bases lay between the germline ends. Per the germline V gene, CDR1 is SNHLY and CDR2 is FYNNEI. The length of the CDR3 is 14 residues. The CDR3 DNA reads as TGTGCCAGCCGGTCCCAGATGGCGGGCTACGAGCAGTACTTC. This encodes CASRSQMAGYEQYF.

This chain connects TRBV4-3 to TRBJ2-7, with D maybe TRBD1 (5 bases). Germline lookup yields CDR1 LGHNA and CDR2 YSLEER. Between the trimmed V and J ends, which lost 2 bases and 0 bases, there was a span of 8 bases. The CDR3 runs 14 residues. Here the CDR3 DNA reads TGCGCCAGCAGCCAATCGACAGCCTCCTACGAGCAGTACTTC. It codes for CASSQSTASYEQYF.

The rearrangement links TRBV28 to TRBJ1-2; 11 positions agree with TRBD1. This CDR3 has 17 residues. Per germline, CDR1 MDHEN and CDR2 SYDVKM. V was pared by 6 bases and J by 7 bases, with 16 bases of the junction left unmatched. CDR3 nucleotides: TGTGCCAGCAGGTCCCCGGACAGGGGGCGAGTCGGTGGTGGCTACACCTTC. This codes for CASRSPDRGRVGGGYTF.

The chain joins TRBV6-5 to TRBJ2-2; D perhaps matches TRBD1 (5 bases). Germline CDR1 and CDR2: MNHEY and SVGAGI. The CDR3 length is 13 residues. V shed 5 bases and J shed 2 bases, with 6 bases lying between them. In DNA form, the CDR3 reads TGTGCCAGCAGTAGGGGCAACACCGGGGAGCTGTTTTTT. Residues: CASSRGNTGELFF.

This clone was detected a few times. The rearrangement joins TRBV11-2 to TRBJ2-4, with D possibly matching TRBD2 (6 bases). Germline V lookup: CDR1 SGHAT, CDR2 FQNNGV. Between the trimmed V and J ends, which lost 1 base and 8 bases, there was a span of 9 bases. This CDR3 spans 13 amino acids. The CDR3 loop is CASSLGLDHIQYF. The CDR3 region has the DNA TGTGCCAGCAGCTTAGGACTAGATCACATTCAGTACTTC.

This rearrangement joins TRBV28 to TRBJ1-2; TRBD1 agrees at 9 bases. V trimming: 8 bases; J trimming: 4 bases; junction bases outside the gene matches: 17. The CDR3 runs to 17 residues. Germline V gene sequence: CDR1 MDHEN, CDR2 SYDVKM. The DNA of the CDR3 is TGTGCCAGCCTTCTTTCCCCTGGAACAGGGGGCTTCTATGGCTACACCTTC. Its protein is CASLLSPGTGGFYGYTF.

This sequence joins TRBV15 and TRBJ2-3; 7 positions agree with TRBD1. CDR3 length: 17 amino acids. The V gene end was trimmed by 5 bases and the J gene end by 0 bases; junction bases not matched to a gene: 11. Germline assignment: CDR1 LNHNV and CDR2 YYDKDF (reference sequence). This CDR3 reads CATSGRDSASSTDTQYF. DNA for the CDR3: TGTGCCACCAGCGGCAGGGACAGTGCCTCTAGCACAGATACGCAGTATTTT.

The chain is built from TRBV7-9 and TRBJ2-7, with 8 positions matching TRBD2. This CDR3 has 17 residues. With V trimmed by 1 base and J by 2 bases, 10 bases remained unmatched. Germline V lookup: CDR1 SEHNR, CDR2 FQNEAQ (reference sequence). The chain's CDR3 is CASSLVMDSGTPYEQYF. The CDR3 coding sequence is TGTGCCAGCAGCTTAGTTATGGATAGCGGGACCCCCTACGAGCAGTACTTC.

The chain combines TRBV4-2 with TRBJ1-2, with D uncertain. The ends were cut back, 0 bases at V and 2 bases at J, with 10 bases in the middle. This CDR3 spans 15 amino acids. Per the germline V gene, CDR1 is LGHNA and CDR2 is YNFKEQ. CDR3 in amino acids: CASSQDAAVNYGYTF. CDR3 DNA sequence: TGTGCCAGCAGCCAAGATGCGGCGGTCAACTATGGCTACACCTTC.

The J gene is TRBJ2-5, the V gene TRBV7-8; D unclear. The ends were cut back, 4 bases at V and 1 base at J, with 16 bases in the middle. Per germline, CDR1 SGHVS and CDR2 FQNEAQ. This CDR3 comprises 16 residues. As DNA, the CDR3 is TGTGCCAGCAGCTCAGCAGTACTACCAATCCAAGAGACCCAGTACTTC. Amino acid sequence: CASSSAVLPIQETQYF.

The CDR3 DNA follows: TGTGCCAGTAGACAATCAGGAGGCTACACCTTC. This encodes CASRQSGGYTF. The chain links TRBV19 to TRBJ1-2; D call uncertain. The CDR3 runs to 11 residues. Germline lookup yields CDR1 LNHDA and CDR2 SQIVND (reference sequence). The germline V and J ends were trimmed by 6 bases and 8 bases, with 10 bases remaining between them.